This T cell receptor (beta chain) came from a study of response to subunit inactivated influenza vaccine. Study conclusions and caveats: Researchers suggested that each seasonal influenza vaccination recruits few new T cells.

Using its own MiXCR run on the RT-PCR reads, TCRdb lists one record per CDR3 protein. Among a few hundred thousand distinct CDR3 sequences listed, 12% to 15% were seen once. This CDR3 is 13 amino acids long. Per germline, CDR1 MDHEN and CDR2 SYDVKM. Trimming removed 8 bases from V and 0 bases from J, with 8 bases in between. For this clonotype: What it recognizes is unknown.

The V gene is TRBV28, the J gene TRBJ2-1; possible D gene TRBD2, 5 bases. Sequenced material: PBMCs from blood, taken about 12 days after vaccination. This receptor was identified in a man aged 50-60 years who received an inactivated influenza vaccine. The CDR3 DNA is TGTGCCAGCGGGAGCAACTCCTACAATGAGCAGTTCTTC. Residues: CASGSNSYNEQFF.